Described below is a single TCR beta chain sequence and its context. Its antigen is undetermined. Genomic DNA of each subset was evenly split across several immunoSEQ plates. This table comes from immunoSEQ multiplex PCR, and its TCRdb copy is limited to in-frame clones, with some not included. Of some 1.5 million clones listed, approximately 96% are singletons. Both subsets, CD45RA+ naive and CD45RA-negative memory, were split from the CD4+ cells. The data are from a study of shared clonotypes between healthy human individuals. General observations from the study: The generation probabilities recorded for non-shared clonotypes fell below those of clonotypes shared by all four donors. With a handful of donors compared, approximately 5% of naive CD4 clonotypes were shared.

Germline-derived CDR1 and CDR2 are KGHSH and LQKENI. The length of the CDR3 is 15 residues. The V end was cut by 1 base, the J end by 0 bases, with 6 bases between. This sequence originates from a man younger than 45 in good health. Sequencing used naive CD4+ T cells sorted from blood. Subset meaning: CD45RA+ positively selected. The chain recombines TRBV18 with TRBJ2-2; D possibly corresponds to TRBD1 (5 bases). CDR3 sequence (DNA): TGTGCCAGCTCACCACGGACATCGAACACCGGGGAGCTGTTTTTT. It encodes CASSPRTSNTGELFF.